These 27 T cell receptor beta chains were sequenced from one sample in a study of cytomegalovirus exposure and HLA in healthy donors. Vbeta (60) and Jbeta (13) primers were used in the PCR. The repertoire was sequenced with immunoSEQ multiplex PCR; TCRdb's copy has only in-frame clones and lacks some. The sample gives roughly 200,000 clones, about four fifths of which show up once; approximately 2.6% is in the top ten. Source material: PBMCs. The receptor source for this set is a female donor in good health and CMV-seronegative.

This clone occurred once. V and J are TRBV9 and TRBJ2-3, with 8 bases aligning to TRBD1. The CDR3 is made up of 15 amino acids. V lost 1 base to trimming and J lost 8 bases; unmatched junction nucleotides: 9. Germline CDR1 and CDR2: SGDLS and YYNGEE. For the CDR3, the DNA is TGTGCCAGCAGCGTAAGGGAAGACAGGGGTGGTACGCAGTATTTT. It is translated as CASSVREDRGGTQYF.

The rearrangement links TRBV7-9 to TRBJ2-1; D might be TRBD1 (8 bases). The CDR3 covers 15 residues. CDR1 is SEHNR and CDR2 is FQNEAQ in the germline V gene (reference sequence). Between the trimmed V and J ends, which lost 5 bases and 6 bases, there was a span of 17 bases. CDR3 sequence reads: CASSQGAGVVNEQFF. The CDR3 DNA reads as TGTGCCAGCAGCCAGGGGGCGGGAGTGGTCAATGAGCAGTTCTTC.

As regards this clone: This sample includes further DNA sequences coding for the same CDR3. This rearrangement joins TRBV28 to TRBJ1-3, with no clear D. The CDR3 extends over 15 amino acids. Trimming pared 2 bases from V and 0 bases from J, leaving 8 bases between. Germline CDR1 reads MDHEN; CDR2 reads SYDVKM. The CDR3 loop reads CASSLGEISGNTIYF. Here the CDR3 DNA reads TGTGCCAGCAGTTTAGGTGAGATCTCTGGAAACACCATATATTTT.

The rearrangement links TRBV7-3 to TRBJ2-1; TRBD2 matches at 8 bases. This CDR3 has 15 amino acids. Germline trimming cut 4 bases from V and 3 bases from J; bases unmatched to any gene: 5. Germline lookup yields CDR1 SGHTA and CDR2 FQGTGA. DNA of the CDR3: TGTGCCAGCAGCTCGACAAGCGGGAGCTACAATGAGCAGTTCTTC. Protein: CASSSTSGSYNEQFF.

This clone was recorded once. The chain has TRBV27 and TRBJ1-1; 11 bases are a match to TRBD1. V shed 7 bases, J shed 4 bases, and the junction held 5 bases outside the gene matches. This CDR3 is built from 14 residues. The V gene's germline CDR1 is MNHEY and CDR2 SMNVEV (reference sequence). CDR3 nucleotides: TGTGCCAGCACCACCGGGACAGGGGGCACTGAAGCTTTCTTT. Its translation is CASTTGTGGTEAFF.

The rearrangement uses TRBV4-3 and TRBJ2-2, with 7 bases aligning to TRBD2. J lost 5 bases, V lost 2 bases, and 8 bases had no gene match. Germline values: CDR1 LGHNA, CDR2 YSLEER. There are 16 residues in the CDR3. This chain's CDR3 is CASSQFSGAGTGELFF. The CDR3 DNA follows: TGCGCCAGCAGCCAATTCAGCGGGGCTGGGACCGGGGAGCTGTTTTTT.

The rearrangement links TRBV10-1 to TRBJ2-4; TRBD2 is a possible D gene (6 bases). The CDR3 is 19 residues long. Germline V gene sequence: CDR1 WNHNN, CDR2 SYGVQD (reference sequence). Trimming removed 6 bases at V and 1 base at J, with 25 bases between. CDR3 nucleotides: TGCGCCAGCAGCGTACAATGGGGCCCTAGCGTAGTGGCCAAAAACATTCAGTACTTC. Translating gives CASSVQWGPSVVAKNIQYF.

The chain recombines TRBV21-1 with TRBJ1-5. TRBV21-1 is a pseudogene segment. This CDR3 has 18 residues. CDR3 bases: TGTGCCAGCAGCAAAGAGATCGACACAGACTATAGCAATCAGCCCCAGCATTTT. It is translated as CASSKEIDTDYSNQPQHF.

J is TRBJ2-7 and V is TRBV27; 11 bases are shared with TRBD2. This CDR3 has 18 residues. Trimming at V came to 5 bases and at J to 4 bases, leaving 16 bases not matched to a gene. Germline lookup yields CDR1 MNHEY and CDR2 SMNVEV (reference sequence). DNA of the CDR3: TGTGCCAGCAGTGCGCTAGCGGGAGGACTCGGTCTTATGTACGAGCAGTACTTC. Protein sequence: CASSALAGGLGLMYEQYF.

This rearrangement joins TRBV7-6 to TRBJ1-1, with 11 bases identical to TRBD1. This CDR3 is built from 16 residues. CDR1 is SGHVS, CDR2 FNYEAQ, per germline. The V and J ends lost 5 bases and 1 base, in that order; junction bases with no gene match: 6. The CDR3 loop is CASSPWTGGPNTEAFF. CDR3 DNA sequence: TGTGCCAGCAGCCCCTGGACAGGGGGCCCGAACACTGAAGCTTTCTTT. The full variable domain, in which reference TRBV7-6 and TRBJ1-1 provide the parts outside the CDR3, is GAGVSQSPRYKVTKRGQDVALRCDPISGHVSLYWYRQALGQGPEFLTYFNYEAQQDKSGLPNDRFSAERPEGSISTLTIQRTEQRDSAMYRCASSPWTGGPNTEAFFGQGTRLTVV.

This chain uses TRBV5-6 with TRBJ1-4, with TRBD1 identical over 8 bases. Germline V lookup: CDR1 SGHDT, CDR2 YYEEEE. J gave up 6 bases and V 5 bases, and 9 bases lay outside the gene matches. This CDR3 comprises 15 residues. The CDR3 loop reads CASRFRQGPDEKLFF. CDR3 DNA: TGTGCCAGCAGATTCAGACAGGGGCCGGATGAAAAACTGTTTTTT.

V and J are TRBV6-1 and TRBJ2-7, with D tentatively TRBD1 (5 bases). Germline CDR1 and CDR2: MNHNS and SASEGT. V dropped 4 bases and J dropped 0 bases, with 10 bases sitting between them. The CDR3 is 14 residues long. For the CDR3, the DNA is TGTGCCAGCAGTGTGGGGCAGGCCTCCTACGAGCAGTACTTC. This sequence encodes CASSVGQASYEQYF.

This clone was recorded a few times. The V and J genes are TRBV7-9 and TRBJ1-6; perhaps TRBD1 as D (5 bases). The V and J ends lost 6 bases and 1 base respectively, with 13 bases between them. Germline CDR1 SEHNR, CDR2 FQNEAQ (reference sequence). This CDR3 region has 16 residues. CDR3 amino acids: CASRDQGGSYNSPLHF. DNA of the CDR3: TGTGCCAGCAGAGATCAGGGTGGATCCTATAATTCACCCCTCCACTTT.

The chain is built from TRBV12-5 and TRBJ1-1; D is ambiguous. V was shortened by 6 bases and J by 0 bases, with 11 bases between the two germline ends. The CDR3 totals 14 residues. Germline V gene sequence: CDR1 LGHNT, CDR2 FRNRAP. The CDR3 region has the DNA TGTGCTAGTGGCGAGGGTGCTCTGAACACTGAAGCTTTCTTT. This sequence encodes CASGEGALNTEAFF. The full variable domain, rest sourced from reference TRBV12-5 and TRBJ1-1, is DARVTQTPRHKVTEMGQEVTMRCQPILGHNTVFWYRQTMMQGLELLAYFRNRAPLDDSGMPKDRFSAEMPDATLATLKIQPSEPRDSAVYFCASGEGALNTEAFFGQGTRLTVV.

The CDR3 sequence is CASSILIGGQTQYF. The CDR3 nucleotides read TGTGCCAGTAGTATTCTTATCGGTGGGCAGACCCAGTACTTC. This chain uses TRBV19 with TRBJ2-5; no clear D. CDR3 length: 14 amino acids. Per germline, CDR1 LNHDA and CDR2 SQIVND (reference sequence). V was pared by 3 bases and J by 6 bases, with 14 bases between.

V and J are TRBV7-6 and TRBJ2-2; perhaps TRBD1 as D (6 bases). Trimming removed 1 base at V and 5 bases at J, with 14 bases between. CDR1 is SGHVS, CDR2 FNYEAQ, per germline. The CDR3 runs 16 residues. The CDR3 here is CASSLVGGEVTGELFF. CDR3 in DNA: TGTGCCAGCAGCTTAGTTGGGGGCGAGGTTACCGGGGAGCTGTTTTTT. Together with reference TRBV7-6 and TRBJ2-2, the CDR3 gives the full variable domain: GAGVSQSPRYKVTKRGQDVALRCDPISGHVSLYWYRQALGQGPEFLTYFNYEAQQDKSGLPNDRFSAERPEGSISTLTIQRTEQRDSAMYRCASSLVGGEVTGELFFGEGSRLTVL.

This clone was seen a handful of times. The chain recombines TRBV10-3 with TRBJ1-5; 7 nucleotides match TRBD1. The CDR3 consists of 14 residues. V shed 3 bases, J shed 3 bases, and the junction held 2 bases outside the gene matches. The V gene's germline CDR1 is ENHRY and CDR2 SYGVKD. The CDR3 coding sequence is TGTGCCATCAGTGAAGGGGGCTTCAATCAGCCCCAGCATTTT. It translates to CAISEGGFNQPQHF.

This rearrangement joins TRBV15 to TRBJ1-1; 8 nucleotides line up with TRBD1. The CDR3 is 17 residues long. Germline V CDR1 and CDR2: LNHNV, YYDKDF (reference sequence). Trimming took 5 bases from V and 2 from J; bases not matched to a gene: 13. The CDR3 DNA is TGTGCCACCAGCGTCGCCGGGACAGGTTTAGGAAACACTGAAGCTTTCTTT. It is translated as CATSVAGTGLGNTEAFF.

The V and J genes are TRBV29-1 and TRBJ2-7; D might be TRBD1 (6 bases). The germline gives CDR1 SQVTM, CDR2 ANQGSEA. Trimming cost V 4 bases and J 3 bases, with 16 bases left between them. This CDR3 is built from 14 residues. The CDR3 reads CSVGGAGDIYEQYF. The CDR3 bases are TGCAGCGTTGGGGGCGCCGGGGACATCTACGAGCAGTACTTC.

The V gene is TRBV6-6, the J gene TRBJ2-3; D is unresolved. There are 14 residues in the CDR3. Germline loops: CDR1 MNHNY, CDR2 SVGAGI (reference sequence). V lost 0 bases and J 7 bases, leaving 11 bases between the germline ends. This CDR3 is CASSYSSSPHTQYF. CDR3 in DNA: TGTGCCAGCAGTTACTCGAGTTCCCCCCATACGCAGTATTTT.

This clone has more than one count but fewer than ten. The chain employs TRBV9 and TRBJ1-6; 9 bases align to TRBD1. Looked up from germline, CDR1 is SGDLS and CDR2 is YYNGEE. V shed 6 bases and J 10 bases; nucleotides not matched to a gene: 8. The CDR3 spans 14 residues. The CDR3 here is CASTPGTGWSPLHF. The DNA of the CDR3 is TGTGCCAGCACCCCTGGGACAGGGTGGTCACCCCTCCACTTT.

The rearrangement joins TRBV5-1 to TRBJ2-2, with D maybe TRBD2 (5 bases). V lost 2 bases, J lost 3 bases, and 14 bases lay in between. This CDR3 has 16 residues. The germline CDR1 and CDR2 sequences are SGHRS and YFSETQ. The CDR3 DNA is TGCGCCAGCAGCTTAAGGACCCTCGGGGACACCGGGGAGCTGTTTTTT. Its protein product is CASSLRTLGDTGELFF. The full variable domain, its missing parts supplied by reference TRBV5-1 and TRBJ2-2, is KAGVTQTPRYLIKTRGQQVTLSCSPISGHRSVSWYQQTPGQGLQFLFEYFSETQRNKGNFPGRFSGRQFSNSRSEMNVSTLELGDSALYLCASSLRTLGDTGELFFGEGSRLTVL.

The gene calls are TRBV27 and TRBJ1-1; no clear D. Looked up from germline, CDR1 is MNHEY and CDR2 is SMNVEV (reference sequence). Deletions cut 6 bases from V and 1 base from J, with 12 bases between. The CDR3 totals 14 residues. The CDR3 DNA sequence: TGTGCCAGCAGCCCATCCCCGGGGAACACTGAAGCTTTCTTT. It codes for CASSPSPGNTEAFF.

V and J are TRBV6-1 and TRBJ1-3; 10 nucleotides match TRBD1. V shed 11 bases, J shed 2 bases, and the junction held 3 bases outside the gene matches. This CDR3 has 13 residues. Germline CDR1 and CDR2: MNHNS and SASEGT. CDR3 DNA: TGTGCCTGTGGACAGGGGGCTGGAAACACCATATATTTT. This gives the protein CACGQGAGNTIYF.

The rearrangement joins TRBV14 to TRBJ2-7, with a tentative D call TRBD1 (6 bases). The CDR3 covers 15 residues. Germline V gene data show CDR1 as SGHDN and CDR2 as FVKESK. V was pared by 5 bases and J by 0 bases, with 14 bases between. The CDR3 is CASSYRDGTSYEQYF. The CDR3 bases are TGTGCCAGCAGCTACAGGGACGGTACCTCCTACGAGCAGTACTTC.

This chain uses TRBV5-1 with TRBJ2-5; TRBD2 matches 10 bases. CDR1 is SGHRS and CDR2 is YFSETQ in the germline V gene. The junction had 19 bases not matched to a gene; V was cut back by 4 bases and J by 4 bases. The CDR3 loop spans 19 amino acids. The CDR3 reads CASSQHGVQREGLGETQYF. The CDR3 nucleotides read TGCGCCAGCAGCCAACATGGAGTCCAGCGGGAGGGCCTCGGAGAGACCCAGTACTTC. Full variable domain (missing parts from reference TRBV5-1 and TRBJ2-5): KAGVTQTPRYLIKTRGQQVTLSCSPISGHRSVSWYQQTPGQGLQFLFEYFSETQRNKGNFPGRFSGRQFSNSRSEMNVSTLELGDSALYLCASSQHGVQREGLGETQYFGPGTRLLVL.

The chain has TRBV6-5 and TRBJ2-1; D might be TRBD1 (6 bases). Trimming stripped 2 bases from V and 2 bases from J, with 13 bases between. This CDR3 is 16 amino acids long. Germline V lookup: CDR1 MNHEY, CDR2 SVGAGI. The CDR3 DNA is TGTGCCAGCAGTTACACAACCGGGACACCCTACAATGAGCAGTTCTTC. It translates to CASSYTTGTPYNEQFF.